One and the same sample provided the 25 T cell receptor beta chains below, sequenced in a study of control samples from healthy donors and cancer patients. Clones were read by immunoSEQ multiplex PCR, and TCRdb kept only the in-frame ones, dropping some. The data hold about 160,000 clones, with approximately 94% observed a single time. Specimen: PBMCs. These receptors were obtained from a man aged 60-69 years with colorectal cancer.

This chain links TRBV4-1 with TRBJ1-6; perhaps TRBD1 as D (5 bases). This CDR3 is 12 amino acids long. CDR1 is MGHRA and CDR2 is YSYEKL in the germline V gene. Deletions cut 6 bases from V and 9 bases from J, with 9 bases between. The CDR3 DNA follows: TGCGCCAGCAGTCAGGGTCCTTCACCCCTCCACTTT. Translating gives CASSQGPSPLHF.

V and J are TRBV7-9 and TRBJ2-3, with no clear D. The CDR3 totals 14 residues. V lost 5 bases to trimming and J lost 3 bases, with 12 bases between them. Germline CDR1 SEHNR, CDR2 FQNEAQ (reference sequence). CDR3 region: CASSRGVDTDTQYF. DNA of the CDR3: TGTGCCAGCAGCCGCGGAGTCGATACAGATACGCAGTATTTT.

The V and J genes are TRBV24-1 and TRBJ1-1, with D unresolved. This CDR3 has 13 amino acids. CDR1 and CDR2 (germline): KGHDR, SFDVKD. The V and J ends lost 5 bases and 0 bases respectively, with 6 bases between them. The CDR3 DNA reads as TGTGCCACCAGTGGCAGCATGAACACTGAAGCTTTCTTT. This encodes CATSGSMNTEAFF.

This CDR3 reads CASSWGNEQFF. CDR3 sequence (DNA): TGTGCCAGCTCATGGGGTAATGAGCAGTTCTTC. This rearrangement joins TRBV2 to TRBJ2-1; D is ambiguous. Germline V gene lookup returns CDR1 SNHLY and CDR2 FYNNEI. Trimming took off 8 bases at V and 7 bases at J, with 9 bases between the two ends. The CDR3 is 11 residues long.

The gene calls are TRBV14 and TRBJ2-7, with 8 bases aligning to TRBD2. The CDR3 runs 13 residues. V trimming: 4 bases; J trimming: 2 bases; junction bases outside the gene matches: 1. From germline, CDR1 is SGHDN and CDR2 FVKESK. As DNA, the CDR3 is TGTGCCAGCAGCCCCGGGAGGGCCTACGAGCAGTACTTC. Translation gives CASSPGRAYEQYF. The full variable domain, rest sourced from reference TRBV14 and TRBJ2-7, is EAGVTQFPSHSVIEKGQTVTLRCDPISGHDNLYWYRRVMGKEIKFLLHFVKESKQDESGMPNNRFLAERTGGTYSTLKVQPAELEDSGVYFCASSPGRAYEQYFGPGTRLTVT.

The count of this clone is one. The V gene is TRBV24-1, the J gene TRBJ1-2, with D hard to call. The CDR3 loop spans 14 amino acids. V was shortened by 3 bases and J by 8 bases, with 15 bases between the two germline ends. The germline CDR1 and CDR2 sequences are KGHDR and SFDVKD. In DNA, the CDR3 is TGTGCCACCAGTGATCCGGGCCGGATGGGAGGCTACACCTTC. Protein product: CATSDPGRMGGYTF.

V and J are TRBV19 and TRBJ1-6; D is undetermined. The CDR3 spans 12 residues. Per germline, CDR1 LNHDA and CDR2 SQIVND (reference sequence). With 6 bases removed from V and 6 bases from J, the gap between germline ends came to 6 bases. In DNA form, the CDR3 reads TGTGCCAGTAGCCCGAGTAATTCACCCCTCCACTTT. Protein sequence: CASSPSNSPLHF. The whole variable domain, remainder taken from reference TRBV19 and TRBJ1-6, is DGGITQSPKYLFRKEGQNVTLSCEQNLNHDAMYWYRQDPGQGLRLIYYSQIVNDFQKGDIAEGYSVSREKKESFPLTVTSAQKNPTAFYLCASSPSNSPLHFGNGTRLTVT.

This clone has only a few counts. This chain links TRBV7-2 with TRBJ2-1; the D is unclear. The CDR3 has 15 residues. Germline loops: CDR1 SGHTA, CDR2 FQGNSA. Deletions cut 1 base from V and 6 bases from J, with 13 bases between. The CDR3 sequence is CASSLDYGDFNEQFF. CDR3 bases: TGTGCCAGCAGCTTAGATTACGGTGATTTCAATGAGCAGTTCTTC.

V gene TRBV2 combines with J gene TRBJ2-1; 9 bases fit TRBD2. This CDR3 contains 14 residues. Germline V gene sequence: CDR1 SNHLY, CDR2 FYNNEI. J gave up 4 bases and V 8 bases, and 6 bases lay outside the gene matches. The CDR3 here is CASRTSGGYNEQFF. DNA for the CDR3: TGTGCCAGCCGCACGAGCGGGGGGTACAATGAGCAGTTCTTC.

The V call is TRBV6-2 or TRBV6-3, the J call TRBJ2-2; D remains unclear. Trimming stripped 4 bases from V and 1 base from J, with 4 bases between. The CDR3 spans 13 residues. Germline lookup yields CDR1 MNHEY and CDR2 SVGEGT. The CDR3 sequence: CASSLQNTGELFF. In nucleotides, the CDR3 is TGTGCCAGCAGTTTACAGAACACCGGGGAGCTGTTTTTT.

The rearrangement links TRBV18 to TRBJ2-6; tentative D call: TRBD1 (5 bases). Deletions cut 3 bases from V and 0 bases from J, with 9 bases between. Germline loops: CDR1 KGHSH, CDR2 LQKENI. The CDR3 extends over 16 amino acids. The CDR3 is CASSPPGPSGANVLTF. CDR3 DNA: TGTGCCAGCTCACCTCCAGGGCCCTCTGGGGCCAACGTCCTGACTTTC.

The chain links TRBV6-8 to TRBJ1-1, with D maybe TRBD1 (5 bases). Looked up from germline, CDR1 is MNHGY and CDR2 is SAAAGT. The CDR3 runs 14 residues. Trimming removed 6 bases from V and 5 bases from J, with 16 bases in between. In DNA form, the CDR3 reads TGTGCCAGCAGCCACAGCGGGGGGGGGACTGAAGCTTTCTTT. It codes for CASSHSGGGTEAFF.

The gene calls are TRBV18 and TRBJ1-3; no reliable D call. The V gene's germline CDR1 is KGHSH and CDR2 LQKENI. This CDR3 has 13 amino acids. The V end was cut by 0 bases, the J end by 0 bases, with 0 bases between. CDR3 protein: CASSPPSGNTIYF. CDR3 in DNA: TGTGCCAGCTCACCACCCTCTGGAAACACCATATATTTT.

The CDR3, as DNA: TGTGCCAGCAGCTTAGGTGTCAGGGGGTCCTACGAGCAGTACTTC. Its protein product is CASSLGVRGSYEQYF. V gene TRBV11-2 combines with J gene TRBJ2-7; the match to TRBD1 covers 7 bases. After removal of 1 base from V and 1 base from J, the junction contained 4 bases not matched to a gene. Germline CDR1 SGHAT, CDR2 FQNNGV. The CDR3 is 15 residues long.

The chain uses TRBV9 and TRBJ1-3; D might be TRBD1 (6 bases). V was clipped by 5 bases and J by 4 bases, with 13 bases between them. Germline values: CDR1 SGDLS, CDR2 YYNGEE. The CDR3 covers 14 residues. The CDR3 bases are TGTGCCAGCAGTGGCGGGACATCGGGAAACACCATATATTTT. Encoded protein: CASSGGTSGNTIYF.

The rearrangement joins TRBV15 to TRBJ2-3, with a tentative D call TRBD1 (5 bases). The CDR3 loop spans 15 amino acids. V gave up 0 bases and J gave up 2 bases, with 9 bases separating them. Per the germline V gene, CDR1 is LNHNV and CDR2 is YYDKDF (reference sequence). The DNA of the CDR3 is TGTGCCACCAGCAGAGAAGGGGATAACACAGATACGCAGTATTTT. Protein sequence: CATSREGDNTDTQYF.

The J gene is TRBJ2-7, the V gene TRBV18, with TRBD2 matching 7 bases. CDR1 is KGHSH, CDR2 LQKENI, per germline. The CDR3 spans 19 residues. V trimming: 1 base; J trimming: 0 bases; junction bases outside the gene matches: 15. The CDR3, as DNA: TGTGCCAGCTCACCACGCGGGGGAGTAAGGCAGGAAACCTCCTACGAGCAGTACTTC. Its protein product is CASSPRGGVRQETSYEQYF.

The gene calls are TRBV5-6 and TRBJ2-7; D unresolved. Trimming stripped 1 base from V and 7 bases from J, with 6 bases between. The CDR3 covers 11 residues. CDR1 is SGHDT, CDR2 YYEEEE, per germline. This CDR3 reads CASSLNLEQYF. The DNA of the CDR3 is TGTGCCAGCAGCTTGAACCTTGAGCAGTACTTC.

The chain joins TRBV7-2 to TRBJ1-1; D is unclear. CDR1 and CDR2 (germline): SGHTA, FQGNSA. Trimming took off 5 bases at V and 3 bases at J, with 10 bases between the two ends. This CDR3 spans 13 amino acids. CDR3 DNA: TGTGCCAGCAGCCCTTGGGTGGACACTGAAGCTTTCTTT. This sequence encodes CASSPWVDTEAFF.

The rearrangement joins TRBV29-1 to TRBJ1-2, with D possibly TRBD1 on 6 matching bases. V gave up 3 bases and J gave up 3 bases, with 17 bases separating them. Germline loops: CDR1 SQVTM, CDR2 ANQGSEA. This CDR3 has 15 residues. CDR3 nucleotide sequence: TGCAGCGTTGATGGGTTGGACAGAAGTCACTATGGCTACACCTTC. Its translation is CSVDGLDRSHYGYTF.

This clone was recorded once. The chain recombines TRBV6-6 with TRBJ2-7, with D possibly matching TRBD1 (6 bases). CDR1 is MNHNY, CDR2 SVGAGI, per germline (reference sequence). The V and J ends lost 1 base and 4 bases respectively, with 11 bases between them. This CDR3 comprises 14 residues. CDR3 region: CASSYLDSSYEQYF. The CDR3 region has the DNA TGTGCCAGCAGTTACTTGGACAGTAGTTACGAGCAGTACTTC.

The chain couples TRBV3-1 (or the pseudogene TRBV3-2) to TRBJ2-1; maybe TRBD2 (5 bases). Germline V gene sequence: CDR1 LGHDT, CDR2 YNNKEL (reference sequence). The ends were cut back, 1 base at V and 7 bases at J, with 11 bases in the middle. The CDR3 is 14 residues long. CDR3 region: CASSQGAGRNEQFF. The CDR3 bases are TGTGCCAGCAGCCAAGGGGCGGGCCGGAATGAGCAGTTCTTC.

This clone came up once. V is TRBV6-6 and J is TRBJ1-6, with TRBD1 identical over 9 bases. V gave up 5 bases and J gave up 8 bases; unmatched junction bases: 1. CDR1 and CDR2 (germline): MNHNY, SVGAGI (reference sequence). This CDR3 region has 13 residues. DNA of the CDR3: TGTGCCAGCAGTCGGACAGGGGATTCACCCCTCCACTTT. Protein: CASSRTGDSPLHF.

The chain links TRBV5-1 to TRBJ2-5, with 8 nucleotides matching TRBD1. The CDR3 spans 16 residues. J lost 0 bases, V lost 0 bases, and 4 bases had no gene match. Germline V gene lookup returns CDR1 SGHRS and CDR2 YFSETQ. CDR3 protein: CASSLAQGADQETQYF. The CDR3 coding sequence is TGCGCCAGCAGCTTGGCGCAGGGGGCTGACCAAGAGACCCAGTACTTC.

The chain links TRBV6-1 to TRBJ1-3; 7 positions agree with TRBD1. Germline assignment: CDR1 MNHNS and CDR2 SASEGT. Trimming removed 1 base from V and 4 bases from J; junction bases left unmatched: 7. This CDR3 contains 16 residues. CDR3 nucleotides: TGTGCCAGCAGTGAAGGACAGGGAATTTTAGGAAACACCATATATTTT. Its translation is CASSEGQGILGNTIYF.